This T cell receptor beta chain was retrieved from a study of T cells in Graves' hyperthyroidism and ophthalmopathy. About the research overall: Pretreatment peripheral blood was obtained at initial diagnosis.

This clonotype was seen many times. Its antigen is as yet unknown. Study-wide results and caveats: Most expanded thyroid clonotypes above 0.001 also appeared in blood. Ophthalmopathy was predicted by the model a median of approximately 6.6 months ahead of onset.

Amplified TCR beta CDR3 regions came from RNA transcripts. When the TCR CDR3 underwent first-round RT-PCR, the HTBI primer set was used. TCRdb passed the multiplex PCR reads through MiXCR, listing each CDR3 protein once. The sample lists about 270,000 distinct CDR3 sequences; less than 30% were seen once. Germline-derived CDR1 and CDR2 are KGHSH and LQKENI. The V and J ends lost 3 bases and 4 bases respectively, with 15 bases between them. This CDR3 comprises 15 residues. The blood sample dates from first hyperthyroidism diagnosis, preceding any ophthalmopathy symptoms. This clonotype was obtained from a man aged 35-49 years with Graves' hyperthyroidism that later progressed to Graves' ophthalmopathy. The specimen sequenced was blood. The V and J genes are TRBV18 and TRBJ1-1; tentatively, D is TRBD1 (6 bases). The CDR3 region has the DNA TGTGCCAGCTCACCGCCCACAGGGTCATTCACTGAAGCTTTCTTT. Translated: CASSPPTGSFTEAFF.